This TCR beta chain was documented in a study of T cell responses to AZD1222 COVID-19 vaccine. General study findings and limits: Spike-wide vaccine-associated CD4 TCRs dominated at 160-218 and 743-854.

Measured with immunoSEQ multiplex PCR; TCRdb has only the in-frame clones, and not every one. The sample lists 95,000 to 150,000 clones; 92% were seen once. Trimming took off 0 bases at V and 3 bases at J, with 5 bases between the two ends. Germline assignment: CDR1 KGHSH and CDR2 LQKENI. The CDR3 extends over 13 amino acids. To note about this clone: Its antigen is not identified.

The TCR originated in an adult in good health. The sample consisted of peripheral blood, taken on day 0 of AZD1222 vaccination. The V call is TRBV18, the J call TRBJ2-5, with unresolved D. The DNA for the CDR3 is TGTGCCAGCTCACCACCGTTCAAAGAGACCCAGTACTTC. It is translated as CASSPPFKETQYF.